This TCR beta chain was sequenced in a study of cytomegalovirus exposure and HLA in healthy donors. Broader study findings: The authors assumed roughly uniform sequencing depth across donors for presence/absence analyses. In a later analysis, V- and J-gene trimming of beta chains associated with a DCLRE1C missense variant, replicated independently. Information on immune exposure was restricted to one variable (CMV serostatus).

Regarding this clone: The target antigen is unknown.

Primers: 60 Vbeta forward and 13 Jbeta reverse. Profiling relied on immunoSEQ multiplex PCR, and the TCRdb table lists in-frame clones only, not all of them. The table records some 120,000 clones, around 70% of them present only once. Trimming pared 5 bases from V and 3 bases from J, leaving 8 bases between. Looked up from germline, CDR1 is WNHNN and CDR2 is SYGVQD (reference sequence). There are 13 residues in the CDR3. The donors, nominally healthy at sampling, likely had unrecorded immune exposures. This clonotype originated in a man aged 30 to 39 in good health and CMV-seropositive. The sequenced material came from PBMCs. V usage is TRBV10-1 and J usage is TRBJ1-5; D uncertain. CDR3: CASSSDINQPQHF. CDR3 bases: TGCGCCAGCAGTTCCGACATCAATCAGCCCCAGCATTTT.